These T cell receptor beta chains were read from a single sample in a study of blood T cell repertoires in COVID-19. TCRdb keeps only in-frame clones here, not all; method: immunoSEQ multiplex PCR. Here the sample spans about 210,000 clones, 80% being singletons. The sequenced sample was peripheral blood. The receptors were gathered from a woman between 65 and 79 years old with acute or convalescent COVID-19. Each CDR3 is given with its conserved first and last residue. The D gene is left open where the match is weak. Rows may omit the clone size; those that give it use once, few, many or a size class.

clone_size	v_call	j_call	d_call	cdr3_aa	cdr3_nt
-	TRBV12-3/TRBV12-4	TRBJ2-7	-	CASSSAYEQYF	TGTGCCAGCAGTTCGGCCTACGAGCAGTACTTC
-	TRBV25-1	TRBJ2-5	-	CASMRRGETQYF	TGTGCCAGCATGAGAAGGGGAGAGACCCAGTACTTC
-	TRBV20-1	TRBJ1-1	-	CILQGQTEAFF	TGCATTCTGCAGGGGCAAACTGAAGCTTTCTTT
-	TRBV11-2	TRBJ2-5	TRBD2	CASSRTSNGETQYF	TGTGCCAGCAGCCGGACTAGCAATGGAGAGACCCAGTACTTC
-	TRBV25-1	TRBJ2-1	TRBD1	CASSEGGQGSNEQFF	TGTGCCAGCAGTGAAGGGGGACAGGGGTCCAATGAGCAGTTCTTC
-	TRBV21-1	TRBJ1-2	-	CASNYSNYGYTF	TGTGCCAGCAATTACTCTAACTATGGCTACACCTTC
-	TRBV7-8	TRBJ1-5	-	CASSRPGSQPQHF	TGTGCCAGCAGCCGCCCGGGGAGTCAGCCCCAGCATTTT
-	TRBV19	TRBJ2-1	TRBD2	CASSRNSGGAVASYNEQFF	TGTGCCAGTAGTCGAAATAGCGGGGGGGCAGTGGCTTCCTACAATGAGCAGTTCTTC
-	TRBV9	TRBJ1-3	TRBD1	CASSAIRDRGGNTIYF	TGTGCCAGCAGCGCCATCCGGGACAGGGGTGGAAACACCATATATTTT
-	TRBV9	TRBJ2-5	TRBD2	CASSDSGGAGETQYF	TGTGCCAGCAGCGATAGCGGGGGGGCTGGAGAGACCCAGTACTTC
-	TRBV11-3	TRBJ2-1	TRBD2	CASSSRVAGGLDEQFF	TGTGCCAGCAGCTCCAGGGTAGCGGGGGGCCTCGATGAGCAGTTCTTC
-	TRBV4-1	TRBJ2-5	-	CASSPPKGGLQETQYF	TGCGCCAGCAGCCCCCCGAAAGGCGGGCTTCAAGAGACCCAGTACTTC
few	TRBV3-1/TRBV3-2	TRBJ1-1	TRBD1	CASSHRRAGGTEAFF	TGTGCCAGCAGCCACAGAAGGGCAGGGGGCACTGAAGCTTTCTTT